These T cell receptor beta chains were read from a single sample in a study of regulatory T cells in long-lasting Graves disease. Each CDR3 protein gets one entry after TCRdb re-called the multiplex PCR reads with MiXCR. The data hold roughly 400,000 distinct CDR3 sequences, with roughly 20% observed a single time. The specimen comprised peripheral blood mononuclear cells (PBMCs), sampled when the disease was refractory, from a patient treated with antithyroid drugs. Receptors originate from a female donor with Graves disease. Both conserved end residues are part of each CDR3. Each record gives: J gene, D gene, CDR3 length, V gene, CDR3 protein. D genes are given only for firm matches.

j_gene: TRBJ1-2
d_gene: -
len: 13
v_gene: TRBV30
CDR3aa: CAWAHPSLVGYTF

j_gene: TRBJ2-7
d_gene: -
len: 13
v_gene: TRBV7-2
CDR3aa: CASSPLQGTEQYF

j_gene: TRBJ2-2
d_gene: -
len: 14
v_gene: TRBV30
CDR3aa: CAWKAQWNTGELFF

j_gene: TRBJ2-2
d_gene: -
len: 17
v_gene: TRBV2
CDR3aa: CASSEVGQSLNTGELFF

j_gene: TRBJ2-5
d_gene: TRBD1
len: 14
v_gene: TRBV2
CDR3aa: CASSVLQGAETQYF

j_gene: TRBJ2-2
d_gene: -
len: 15
v_gene: TRBV28
CDR3aa: CASSLYLGLTGELFF

j_gene: TRBJ2-3
d_gene: -
len: 13
v_gene: TRBV2
CDR3aa: CASTPADTDTQYF

j_gene: TRBJ1-1
d_gene: TRBD1
len: 14
v_gene: TRBV7-9
CDR3aa: CASSLGDRNTEAFF

j_gene: TRBJ2-1
d_gene: TRBD2
len: 19
v_gene: TRBV29-1
CDR3aa: CSVEDLGTSGRKSYNEQFF

j_gene: TRBJ1-6
d_gene: TRBD1
len: 11
v_gene: TRBV12-3/TRBV12-4
CDR3aa: CASSTGTGIMF

j_gene: TRBJ2-2
d_gene: TRBD2
len: 14
v_gene: TRBV2
CDR3aa: CASSEARGTGELFF

j_gene: TRBJ2-5
d_gene: -
len: 11
v_gene: TRBV6-2/TRBV6-3
CDR3aa: CASSYLETQYF

j_gene: TRBJ2-7
d_gene: -
len: 14
v_gene: TRBV28
CDR3aa: CASSSPTRSNEQYF

j_gene: TRBJ2-3
d_gene: TRBD1
len: 15
v_gene: TRBV3-1
CDR3aa: CASSNQGATADTQYF

j_gene: TRBJ2-3
d_gene: -
len: 15
v_gene: TRBV28
CDR3aa: CASSLVAYSTDTQYF

j_gene: TRBJ2-7
d_gene: TRBD1
len: 14
v_gene: TRBV27
CDR3aa: CASSFGTGGLEQYF

j_gene: TRBJ1-1
d_gene: -
len: 13
v_gene: TRBV20-1
CDR3aa: CSARETFMAEAFF

j_gene: TRBJ1-5
d_gene: -
len: 15
v_gene: TRBV6-2/TRBV6-3
CDR3aa: CASRNNAGLNQPQHF